These 15 T cell receptor beta chains were all obtained from the same sample, sequenced in a study of somatic mutations in cytotoxic T cells in rheumatoid arthritis. Repertoires were generated with immunoSEQ multiplex PCR, while TCRdb's copy carries only in-frame clones and drops some. The table records about 11,000 clones, approximately 69% of them present only once. The sequenced material came from CD8+ T cells sorted from blood. All receptors come from a man aged 65 to 79 in good health.

In its sample, this clone ranks as medium-sized. This same CDR3 is encoded by further DNA sequences in the sample. The chain links TRBV9 to TRBJ2-1, with TRBD1 as a possible D gene (5 bases). Per germline, CDR1 SGDLS and CDR2 YYNGEE. CDR3 length equals 12 residues. V was clipped by 2 bases and J by 6 bases, with 6 bases between them. CDR3 nucleotides: TGTGCCAGCAGCGTGGGGCTCAATGAGCAGTTCTTC. Residues: CASSVGLNEQFF.

The V gene is TRBV29-1, the J gene TRBJ2-1, with a weak D call TRBD1 (5 bases). The V gene lost 2 bases and the J gene lost 0 bases, with 11 bases spanning the gap. Looked up from germline, CDR1 is SQVTM and CDR2 is ANQGSEA. This CDR3 has 15 amino acids. The CDR3 sequence: CSVELRQSSYNEQFF. The CDR3 region has the DNA TGCAGCGTTGAATTGCGACAGTCCTCCTACAATGAGCAGTTCTTC.

This chain links TRBV28 with TRBJ1-5; D call uncertain. CDR3 length: 14 residues. CDR1 and CDR2 from the germline V gene are MDHEN and SYDVKM. Trimming cost V 2 bases and J 9 bases, with 14 bases left between them. CDR3 amino acids: CASSLPSGERPQHF. The DNA of the CDR3 is TGTGCCAGCAGTTTACCTTCCGGGGAGCGGCCCCAGCATTTT.

The chain recombines TRBV4-3 with TRBJ2-3; TRBD2 is a possible D gene (7 bases). Trimming cost V 5 bases and J 4 bases, with 13 bases left between them. The germline V gene has CDR1 LGHNA and CDR2 YSLEER. The CDR3 spans 14 residues. Here the CDR3 reads CASSGGGRADTQYF. DNA for the CDR3: TGCGCCAGCAGCGGGGGCGGGAGAGCAGATACGCAGTATTTT.

This clone was seen once. V gene TRBV11-2 combines with J gene TRBJ2-3; no firm D call. The CDR3 contains 11 residues. Germline CDR1 is SGHAT and CDR2 is FQNNGV. The V gene lost 1 base and the J gene lost 5 bases, with 1 base spanning the gap. This CDR3 is CASSLGDTQYF. The CDR3, as DNA: TGTGCCAGCAGCTTAGGAGATACGCAGTATTTT.

This clone was detected only a few times. This chain joins TRBV27 and TRBJ1-1; the D gene is possibly TRBD1 (5 bases). The germline CDR1 and CDR2 sequences are MNHEY and SMNVEV (reference sequence). V lost 5 bases, J lost 1 base, and 11 bases lay in between. The CDR3 runs 14 residues. CDR3: CASSPTASNTEAFF. CDR3 nucleotides: TGTGCCAGCAGTCCGACAGCCTCGAACACTGAAGCTTTCTTT.

The rearrangement uses TRBV5-5 and TRBJ2-5; 8 nucleotides align to TRBD1. The J call is in doubt because the DNA end fits TRBJ2-7 better. Per germline, CDR1 SGHKS and CDR2 YYEKEE (reference sequence). The CDR3 runs to 16 residues. For the CDR3, the DNA is TGTGCCAGCAGCTTGGCATCACAGGGGGTCTCCTACGAGCAGTACTTC. It yields the protein CASSLASQGVSYEQYF.

The chain links TRBV15 to TRBJ2-1; TRBD2 matches 9 bases. Germline V gene lookup returns CDR1 LNHNV and CDR2 YYDKDF (reference sequence). The CDR3 is 15 amino acids. With V trimmed by 3 bases and J by 6 bases, 6 bases remained unmatched. As DNA, the CDR3 is TGTGCCACCAGCAGTGAGCGGGGGGCGGGCAATGAGCAGTTCTTC. This encodes CATSSERGAGNEQFF.

V gene TRBV19 combines with J gene TRBJ1-1; 8 positions agree with TRBD1. From germline, CDR1 is LNHDA and CDR2 SQIVND (reference sequence). The V segment lost 5 bases and the J segment 0 bases; nucleotides outside the gene matches: 5. The CDR3 spans 15 residues. The CDR3 is CASSDGQGMNTEAFF. The CDR3 DNA is TGTGCCAGTAGTGACGGACAGGGAATGAACACTGAAGCTTTCTTT.

The chain carries TRBV7-3 and TRBJ2-1; D perhaps matches TRBD2 (6 bases). The V end was cut by 2 bases, the J end by 0 bases, with 11 bases between. The CDR3 consists of 16 residues. CDR1 SGHTA and CDR2 FQGTGA come from the germline V gene. CDR3 residues: CASSLSGRSSYNEQFF. CDR3 DNA sequence: TGTGCCAGCAGCTTATCGGGGAGGAGCTCCTACAATGAGCAGTTCTTC.

The chain couples TRBV5-6 to TRBJ1-1, with TRBD1 matching 7 bases. The CDR3 is 16 amino acids. Trimming at V came to 5 bases and at J to 0 bases, leaving 10 bases not matched to a gene. Germline-derived CDR1 and CDR2 are SGHDT and YYEEEE. The CDR3 loop reads CASRSTGASLNTEAFF. Here the CDR3 DNA reads TGTGCCAGCAGATCAACAGGGGCCTCGCTGAACACTGAAGCTTTCTTT.

This sequence joins TRBV7-2 and TRBJ2-1, with D possibly called TRBD1 or TRBD2 (5 bases each). Trimming pared 8 bases from V and 7 bases from J, leaving 18 bases between. This CDR3 contains 14 residues. CDR1 and CDR2 from the germline V gene are SGHTA and FQGNSA. CDR3 residues: CASSQGTTYNEQFF. CDR3 nucleotides: TGTGCCAGCTCCCAAGGGACCACTTATAATGAGCAGTTCTTC.

With respect to this clone: A junction boundary mismatches the germline segment, possibly from a read error. The chain couples TRBV19 to TRBJ2-7; tentative D call: TRBD2 (6 bases). Germline-derived CDR1 and CDR2 are LNHDA and SQIVND (reference sequence). This CDR3 contains 14 residues. CDR3 nucleotides: TGTGCCACTGCCCCCGGGACTGGGGAATACGCGCAGTACTTC. Its protein product is CATAPGTGEYAQYF.

The chain joins TRBV9 to TRBJ2-7, with a weak D call TRBD1 (6 bases). CDR3 size: 14 residues. V lost 4 bases and J 2 bases, leaving 13 bases between the germline ends. Germline V gene sequence: CDR1 SGDLS, CDR2 YYNGEE. The CDR3, as DNA: TGTGCCAGCAGCTTATCAGGGGTTCCCTACGAGCAGTACTTC. Its translation is CASSLSGVPYEQYF. Combining the CDR3 with reference TRBV9 and TRBJ2-7 gives the whole variable domain DSGVTQTPKHLITATGQRVTLRCSPRSGDLSVYWYQQSLDQGLQFLIQYYNGEERAKGNILERFSAQQFPDLHSELNLSSLELGDSALYFCASSLSGVPYEQYFGPGTRLTVT.

This sequence joins TRBV28 and TRBJ1-2; no definite D call. Trimming removed 6 bases at V and 3 bases at J, with 11 bases between. The V gene's germline CDR1 is MDHEN and CDR2 SYDVKM. The CDR3 loop spans 13 amino acids. CDR3 region: CASSPTTYYGYTF. The CDR3 DNA sequence: TGTGCCAGCAGCCCGACAACATACTATGGCTACACCTTC.